These 7 T cell receptor beta chains came from one sample sequenced in a study of blood T cell repertoires in COVID-19. Here immunoSEQ multiplex PCR was the method, and the copy in TCRdb shows in-frame clones only, minus some. The profile shows some 220,000 clones, 75% to 85% of them singletons. The sample comprised peripheral blood. The receptors here all came from a human donor in a cohort sampled during active COVID-19.

This clone showed up just once. The V and J genes are TRBV5-4 and TRBJ2-7; 9 nucleotides agree with TRBD2. Losses at the gene ends were 3 bases for V and 2 bases for J; bases not matched to a gene: 3. The germline V gene has CDR1 SGHNT and CDR2 YYREEE (reference sequence). The CDR3 is 14 residues long. CDR3 DNA sequence: TGTGCCAGCAGCTCTAGCGGGGAAGCCTACGAGCAGTACTTC. Translation gives CASSSSGEAYEQYF.

The V call is TRBV15, the J call TRBJ1-4, with 9 nucleotides matching TRBD1. Germline V gene data show CDR1 as LNHNV and CDR2 as YYDKDF (reference sequence). The CDR3 is made up of 14 amino acids. Germline trimming cut 3 bases from V and 4 bases from J; bases unmatched to any gene: 0. CDR3 nucleotides: TGTGCCACCAGCAGGGGACAGGGTAATGAAAAACTGTTTTTT. This codes for CATSRGQGNEKLFF.

This clone was detected ten times or more. The chain joins TRBV27 to TRBJ2-7; 8 nucleotides align to TRBD2. This CDR3 comprises 14 residues. Germline assignment: CDR1 MNHEY and CDR2 SMNVEV (reference sequence). With V trimmed by 4 bases and J by 3 bases, 5 bases remained unmatched. CDR3 protein: CASSSYGTSYEQYF. CDR3 DNA sequence: TGTGCCAGCAGTTCCTACGGGACTAGCTACGAGCAGTACTTC.

The chain recombines TRBV5-1 with TRBJ2-7; 11 bases align to TRBD1. The CDR3 runs to 18 residues. CDR1 is SGHRS, CDR2 YFSETQ, per germline. The junction had 11 bases not matched to a gene; V was cut back by 1 base and J by 2 bases. The CDR3 nucleotides are TGCGCCAGCAGCTTGAATCGGCTGGACAGGGGGCTCGCCTACGAGCAGTACTTC. Protein sequence: CASSLNRLDRGLAYEQYF.

The chain combines TRBV2 with TRBJ1-2; 8 positions agree with TRBD1. This CDR3 has 14 residues. Per germline, CDR1 SNHLY and CDR2 FYNNEI. V shed 4 bases, J shed 6 bases, and the junction held 7 bases outside the gene matches. This chain's CDR3 is CASSGGQGADGYTF. CDR3 DNA sequence: TGTGCCAGCAGTGGCGGGCAGGGGGCCGATGGCTACACCTTC.

The rearrangement links TRBV12-3 or TRBV12-4 to TRBJ1-5; D is possibly TRBD1 (6 bases). CDR3 length: 13 residues. V was clipped by 6 bases and J by 4 bases, with 10 bases between them. CDR3 sequence reads: CASSADSNQPQHF. CDR3 nucleotides: TGTGCCAGCAGCGCGGACAGTAATCAGCCCCAGCATTTT.

CDR3 DNA sequence: TGTGCTAGTGGTTTGGAGGCGGGGAGGACCCAGTACTTC. Protein: CASGLEAGRTQYF. V is TRBV12-5 and J is TRBJ2-5, with D perhaps TRBD2 (6 bases). V dropped 1 base and J dropped 7 bases, with 10 bases sitting between them. There are 13 residues in the CDR3. Germline assignment: CDR1 LGHNT and CDR2 FRNRAP.